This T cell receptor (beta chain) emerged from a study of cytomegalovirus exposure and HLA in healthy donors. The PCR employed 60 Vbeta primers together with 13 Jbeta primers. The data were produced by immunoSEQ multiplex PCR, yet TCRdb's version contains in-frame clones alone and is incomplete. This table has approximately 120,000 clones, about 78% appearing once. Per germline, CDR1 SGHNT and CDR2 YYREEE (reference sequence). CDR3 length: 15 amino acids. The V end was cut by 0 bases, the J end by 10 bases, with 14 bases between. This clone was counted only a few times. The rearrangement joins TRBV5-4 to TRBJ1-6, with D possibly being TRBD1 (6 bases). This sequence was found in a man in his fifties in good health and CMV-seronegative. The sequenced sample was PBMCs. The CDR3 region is CASSLDYRARSPLHF. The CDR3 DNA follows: TGTGCCAGCAGCTTGGATTACAGGGCGAGGTCACCCCTCCACTTT.